These T cell receptor beta chains were read from a single sample in a study of tumor and adjacent non-tumor tissue in lung cancer. TCRdb re-derived calls from the multiplex PCR reads in MiXCR, one entry per CDR3 protein. In the table there are 90,000 to 100,000 distinct CDR3 sequences, more than 80% of which are singletons. The sequencing input was distant non-tumor lung tissue. All receptors come from a man between 60 and 70 years old with small cell lung cancer. The CDR3 runs from the conserved cysteine through the conserved F or W. Each record gives: J gene, clone size, D gene, V gene, CDR3 protein, CDR3 DNA. The D gene is left open where the match is weak. Some rows have no size entry. The others give once, few or many, or a class for an expanded clone.

j_gene: TRBJ2-2
abundance: -
d_gene: -
v_gene: TRBV10-1
CDR3aa: CASWSDSSTGELFF
CDR3nt: TGCGCCAGCTGGTCGGACAGCTCCACCGGGGAGCTGTTTTTT

j_gene: TRBJ2-1
abundance: -
d_gene: -
v_gene: TRBV11-3
CDR3aa: CASSFGTYEQFF
CDR3nt: TGTGCCAGCAGCTTTGGAACATATGAGCAGTTCTTC

j_gene: TRBJ2-7
abundance: -
d_gene: TRBD1
v_gene: TRBV6-6
CDR3aa: CASSSNQQGVLSYEKYF
CDR3nt: TGTGCCAGCAGTTCAAATCAACAGGGGGTTCTTTCCTACGAGAAGTACTTC

j_gene: TRBJ1-1
abundance: few
d_gene: -
v_gene: TRBV5-6
CDR3aa: CASSLASRTANTEAFF
CDR3nt: TGTGCCAGCAGCTTGGCATCCAGGACAGCGAACACTGAAGCCTTCTTT

j_gene: TRBJ2-6
abundance: -
d_gene: -
v_gene: TRBV5-1
CDR3aa: CASSLEQSSGANVLTF
CDR3nt: TGCGCCAGCAGCTTGGAACAGTCCTCTGGGGCCAACGTCCTGACTTTC

j_gene: TRBJ2-1
abundance: -
d_gene: TRBD2
v_gene: TRBV11-2
CDR3aa: CASSLEVAGCYCYNEQLF
CDR3nt: TGTGCCAGCAGCTTAGAAGTAGCGGGATGCTACTGCTACAATGAGCAGTTATTC

j_gene: TRBJ2-1
abundance: -
d_gene: -
v_gene: TRBV6-1
CDR3aa: CTSIEEEGAYNEQFF
CDR3nt: TGTACCAGCATTGAAGAGGAGGGGGCATACAATGAGCAGTTCTTC

j_gene: TRBJ2-5
abundance: medium-sized
d_gene: TRBD1
v_gene: TRBV29-1
CDR3aa: CSVDPGQEETQYF
CDR3nt: TGCAGCGTTGACCCGGGACAGGAAGAGACCCAGTACTTC

j_gene: TRBJ2-6
abundance: -
d_gene: -
v_gene: TRBV6-5
CDR3aa: CASSLYSDHSGANVLTF
CDR3nt: TGTGCCAGCAGCCTGTACAGTGACCACTCTGGTGCCAACGTCCTGACTTTC

j_gene: TRBJ2-1
abundance: -
d_gene: TRBD2
v_gene: TRBV13
CDR3aa: CASTPPEAGGLNEQFF
CDR3nt: TGTGCCAGCACCCCGCCCGAGGCGGGAGGGCTCAATGAGCAGTTCTTC

j_gene: TRBJ2-5
abundance: -
d_gene: -
v_gene: TRBV12-3/TRBV12-4
CDR3aa: CASRLGIQETHCF
CDR3nt: TGTGCCAGCAGACTAGGGATCCAAGAGACCCATTGCTTC

j_gene: TRBJ1-5
abundance: -
d_gene: -
v_gene: TRBV5-4
CDR3aa: CASSPVTADTQHF
CDR3nt: TGTGCCAGCAGCCCGGTGACAGCAGATACGCAGCATTTT

j_gene: TRBJ2-1
abundance: -
d_gene: TRBD2
v_gene: TRBV12-3/TRBV12-4
CDR3aa: CASSLRTSGDLGQLF
CDR3nt: TGTGCCAGCAGTTTACGGACTAGCGGGGATCTCGGGCAGCTCTTC

j_gene: TRBJ2-1
abundance: many
d_gene: -
v_gene: TRBV4-1
CDR3aa: CASSQDPTGGPYNEQFF
CDR3nt: TGCGCCAGCAGCCAAGATCCTACCGGGGGGCCCTACAATGAGCAGTTCTTC

j_gene: TRBJ2-5
abundance: many
d_gene: TRBD2
v_gene: TRBV12-3/TRBV12-4
CDR3aa: CASSLASGLQETQYF
CDR3nt: TGTGCCAGCAGTTTAGCTAGCGGGCTCCAAGAGACCCAGTACTTC

j_gene: TRBJ2-3
abundance: -
d_gene: TRBD1
v_gene: TRBV10-1
CDR3aa: CSSKTDRVRDTQYF
CDR3nt: TGCTCCAGCAAGACGGACAGGGTGAGGGATACGCAGTATTTT

j_gene: TRBJ1-4
abundance: few
d_gene: -
v_gene: TRBV7-9
CDR3aa: CASSLGETATNEKLFF
CDR3nt: TGTGCCAGCAGCTTAGGGGAGACAGCAACTAATGAAAAACTGTTTTTT

j_gene: TRBJ1-1
abundance: -
d_gene: -
v_gene: TRBV5-6
CDR3aa: CTSSLASGTENTQAFF
CDR3nt: TGTACCAGCAGCTTGGCCTCCGGGACCGAGAACACTCAAGCTTTCTTT

j_gene: TRBJ2-7
abundance: once
d_gene: -
v_gene: TRBV30
CDR3aa: CAWTTNGPEQYF
CDR3nt: TGTGCCTGGACCACTAACGGGCCGGAGCAGTACTTC

j_gene: TRBJ2-3
abundance: many
d_gene: TRBD2
v_gene: TRBV10-3
CDR3aa: CAISESDPGLAGVEADTQYF
CDR3nt: TGTGCCATCAGTGAGTCGGATCCTGGACTAGCGGGAGTTGAGGCAGATACGCAGTATTTT

j_gene: TRBJ2-1
abundance: -
d_gene: TRBD2
v_gene: TRBV29-1
CDR3aa: CSVAMGLAGGSSYNEQFF
CDR3nt: TGCAGCGTTGCTATGGGGCTAGCGGGAGGGAGCTCCTACAATGAGCAGTTCTTC

j_gene: TRBJ2-5
abundance: -
d_gene: TRBD1
v_gene: TRBV11-3
CDR3aa: CASSHTGVIRDTQYF
CDR3nt: TGTGCCAGCAGTCACACAGGGGTCATTCGAGACACCCAGTACTTC

j_gene: TRBJ2-3
abundance: -
d_gene: TRBD2
v_gene: TRBV4-1
CDR3aa: CASSQKPLTLARGGDMQYF
CDR3nt: TGCGCCAGCAGCCAAAAACCCCTTACACTAGCGAGAGGTGGTGATATGCAGTATTTT

j_gene: TRBJ1-1
abundance: many
d_gene: TRBD1
v_gene: TRBV20-1
CDR3aa: CSAIQGAITEAFF
CDR3nt: TGCAGTGCCATACAGGGGGCTATTACTGAAGCTTTCTTT

j_gene: TRBJ2-4
abundance: -
d_gene: -
v_gene: TRBV12-3/TRBV12-4
CDR3aa: CASDLGGDIQYF
CDR3nt: TGTGCCAGCGATCTGGGGGGAGACATTCAGTACTTC

j_gene: TRBJ1-1
abundance: -
d_gene: -
v_gene: TRBV4-1
CDR3aa: CAISQVPRRGTEAFF
CDR3nt: TGTGCCATCAGCCAAGTTCCAAGGCGTGGCACTGAAGCTTTCTTT

j_gene: TRBJ2-1
abundance: -
d_gene: TRBD2
v_gene: TRBV11-2
CDR3aa: CASSLVPSGRAAHEQFF
CDR3nt: TGTGCCAGCAGCTTAGTGCCTAGCGGGAGGGCCGCCCATGAGCAGTTCTTC

j_gene: TRBJ2-1
abundance: -
d_gene: TRBD2
v_gene: TRBV6-5
CDR3aa: CASSYSIRGLADNDQFF
CDR3nt: TGTGCCAGCAGTTACTCAATCCGGGGACTAGCGGACAATGATCAGTTCTTC

j_gene: TRBJ2-1
abundance: -
d_gene: TRBD2
v_gene: TRBV6-2/TRBV6-3
CDR3aa: CASRRAGNSGRRGYEQFF
CDR3nt: TGTGCCAGCAGACGGGCCGGGAATAGCGGGAGAAGGGGGTATGAGCAGTTCTTT

j_gene: TRBJ1-1
abundance: few
d_gene: -
v_gene: TRBV6-1
CDR3aa: CASSSRQGGGRDTESFF
CDR3nt: TGTGCCAGCAGCTCCCGCCAAGGGGGGGGACGTGACACCGAATCTTTCTTT

j_gene: TRBJ2-3
abundance: -
d_gene: TRBD2
v_gene: TRBV7-3
CDR3aa: CASRLQTSGISTDTQYF
CDR3nt: TGTGCCAGCAGGCTCCAGACTAGCGGGATTAGCACAGATACGCAGTATTTT

j_gene: TRBJ2-3
abundance: -
d_gene: TRBD2
v_gene: TRBV12-3/TRBV12-4
CDR3aa: CASSWGTNGSDTQYF
CDR3nt: TGTGCCAGCAGTTGGGGGACTAATGGGTCAGATACGCAGTATTTT

j_gene: TRBJ2-7
abundance: -
d_gene: -
v_gene: TRBV28
CDR3aa: CARSFIDRTEQYF
CDR3nt: TGTGCCAGGAGTTTTATTGACAGGACTGAGCAGTACTTC

j_gene: TRBJ2-1
abundance: once
d_gene: TRBD2
v_gene: TRBV11-2
CDR3aa: CASSSRLIGPLAGGCNEQFF
CDR3nt: TGTGCCAGCAGCTCCCGACTTATTGGACCTCTAGCGGGAGGGTGCAATGAGCAGTTCTTC

j_gene: TRBJ2-4
abundance: -
d_gene: -
v_gene: TRBV4-2
CDR3aa: CARSQAARSSLTSINIQYF
CDR3nt: TGTGCCAGGAGCCAAGCCGCAAGGTCCTCGCTGACCTCCATAAACATTCAGTACTTC

j_gene: TRBJ1-2
abundance: many
d_gene: -
v_gene: TRBV24-1
CDR3aa: CATSDYAGYGYTF
CDR3nt: TGTGCCACCAGTGATTATGCAGGCTATGGCTACACCTTC

j_gene: TRBJ2-1
abundance: -
d_gene: -
v_gene: TRBV11-1
CDR3aa: CANSLEGTIYNEQFF
CDR3nt: TGTGCCAACAGCTTAGAGGGGACGATCTACAATGAGCAGTTCTTC

j_gene: TRBJ2-3
abundance: many
d_gene: TRBD2
v_gene: TRBV20-1
CDR3aa: CSPTSGDTQYF
CDR3nt: TGCAGTCCGACTAGCGGTGATACGCAGTATTTT

j_gene: TRBJ2-2
abundance: -
d_gene: -
v_gene: TRBV11-3
CDR3aa: CAKNLGVSSGGKLFF
CDR3nt: TGTGCCAAAAACTTAGGGGTCTCTTCAGGAGGGAAGCTGTTTTTT

j_gene: TRBJ1-3
abundance: few
d_gene: -
v_gene: TRBV5-1
CDR3aa: CASSLGVLSSGNTIYF
CDR3nt: TGCGCCAGCAGCTTGGGGGTCTTAAGCTCTGGAAACACCATATATTTT

j_gene: TRBJ1-3
abundance: -
d_gene: -
v_gene: TRBV30
CDR3aa: CDWSVGENSGNSIYF
CDR3nt: TGTGACTGGAGTGTAGGGGAAAACTCTGGAAACTCCATATATTTT

j_gene: TRBJ2-2
abundance: once
d_gene: -
v_gene: TRBV4-2
CDR3aa: CANSQDLRANTGGLFF
CDR3nt: TGTGCCAACAGCCAAGATCTGAGGGCTAACACCGGGGGGCTATTTTTT

j_gene: TRBJ2-6
abundance: -
d_gene: -
v_gene: TRBV29-1
CDR3aa: CSVGEYSGANVLTF
CDR3nt: TGCAGCGTCGGCGAATACTCTGGGGCCAACGTTCTCACTTTC

j_gene: TRBJ2-1
abundance: -
d_gene: -
v_gene: TRBV5-4
CDR3aa: CAGSRPGSDYNEQFF
CDR3nt: TGTGCCGGCAGCCGACCGGGTTCGGACTACAATGAGCAGTTCTTC

j_gene: TRBJ2-5
abundance: -
d_gene: TRBD2
v_gene: TRBV11-2
CDR3aa: CAGSSRLAVLEARYF
CDR3nt: TGTGCCGGCAGCTCGCGACTAGCGGTCCTAGAGGCCCGGTACTTC

j_gene: TRBJ2-3
abundance: -
d_gene: TRBD2
v_gene: TRBV20-1
CDR3aa: CSARDIAGRTETQYF
CDR3nt: TGCAGTGCTAGAGATATAGCGGGACGCACGGAAACGCAGTATTTT

j_gene: TRBJ2-1
abundance: many
d_gene: -
v_gene: TRBV6-4
CDR3aa: CASSDSERDEQFF
CDR3nt: TGTGCCAGCAGTGACTCTGAGAGGGACGAGCAGTTCTTC

j_gene: TRBJ2-1
abundance: -
d_gene: TRBD2
v_gene: TRBV11-2
CDR3aa: CIGRLGVAGGYYYNEQFF
CDR3nt: TGTATCGGCAGGTTAGGAGTAGCGGGAGGCTACTATTACAATGAGCAGTTCTTC

j_gene: TRBJ1-2
abundance: -
d_gene: -
v_gene: TRBV29-1
CDR3aa: CSVATGSYDYTF
CDR3nt: -

j_gene: TRBJ1-5
abundance: -
d_gene: TRBD1
v_gene: TRBV12-3/TRBV12-4
CDR3aa: CAISFSGTGGGQPQHF
CDR3nt: TGTGCCATCAGCTTCTCCGGGACAGGGGGCGGTCAGCCCCAGCATTTT

j_gene: TRBJ2-5
abundance: few
d_gene: -
v_gene: TRBV20-1
CDR3aa: CSARDASSSETQYF
CDR3nt: TGCAGTGCTAGAGATGCTAGCTCGTCCGAGACCCAGTATTTC

j_gene: TRBJ1-5
abundance: -
d_gene: -
v_gene: TRBV12-3/TRBV12-4
CDR3aa: CASSLASLNQPHQF
CDR3nt: TGTGCCAGCAGTTTAGCCAGCCTAAATCAGCCCCATCAATTT

j_gene: TRBJ2-5
abundance: -
d_gene: -
v_gene: TRBV11-2
CDR3aa: CASSVGALGETQYF
CDR3nt: TGTGCCAGCAGCGTCGGGGCACTCGGGGAGACCCAGTACTTC

j_gene: TRBJ2-1
abundance: once
d_gene: TRBD1
v_gene: TRBV28
CDR3aa: CASSPAGTGGIYEQFF
CDR3nt: TGTGCCAGCAGTCCCGCGGGGACAGGGGGCATTTACGAGCAGTTCTTC